Shown below are 17 T cell receptor beta chains from a single sample sequenced in a study of beta chain features in type 1 diabetes. The entirety of the isolated RNA underwent reverse transcription, so expressed TCRB transcripts were sequenced. Repertoires were generated with immunoSEQ multiplex PCR, while TCRdb's copy carries only in-frame clones and drops some. The sample lists 500,000 to 700,000 clones; around 15% were seen once. The specimen was naive CD4+ T cells from blood. Receptor source: a young man in good health.

This clone showed up just a few times. The V gene is TRBV7-9, the J gene TRBJ1-5, with D uncertain. Germline CDR1 SEHNR, CDR2 FQNEAQ (reference sequence). This CDR3 contains 15 residues. The V end was cut by 4 bases, the J end by 1 base, with 11 bases between. CDR3 loop: CASSSEGGSNQPQHF. The CDR3 region has the DNA TGTGCCAGCAGCTCGGAGGGCGGGAGCAATCAGCCCCAGCATTTT.

This clone was counted between two and nine times. The gene calls are TRBV20-1 and TRBJ1-1; D not resolved. Trimming pared 3 bases from V and 11 bases from J, leaving 10 bases between. The CDR3 extends over 10 amino acids. Germline lookup yields CDR1 DFQATT and CDR2 SNEGSKA (reference sequence). The chain's CDR3 is CSASTASAFF. CDR3 coding DNA: TGCAGTGCTAGCACAGCTTCCGCTTTCTTT.

The V gene is TRBV29-1, the J gene TRBJ2-7, with D unresolved. Trimming took 4 bases from V and 2 from J, leaving 12 bases between them. Germline assignment: CDR1 SQVTM and CDR2 ANQGSEA. This CDR3 has 13 residues. CDR3 in amino acids: CSVGAGAAYEQYF. The CDR3 DNA reads as TGCAGCGTTGGGGCCGGCGCCGCCTACGAGCAGTACTTC.

V and J are TRBV6-5 and TRBJ1-2, with D unresolved. Germline V CDR1 and CDR2: MNHEY, SVGAGI. The CDR3 loop spans 15 amino acids. V gave up 5 bases and J gave up 6 bases, with 19 bases separating them. The CDR3 sequence is CASSLLSAGEDGYTF. CDR3 nucleotide sequence: TGTGCCAGCAGTCTACTTTCAGCGGGAGAAGATGGCTACACCTTC.

The chain is built from TRBV7-6 and TRBJ1-5; D remains unclear. Germline assignment: CDR1 SGHVS and CDR2 FNYEAQ. The CDR3 has 13 residues. Trimming removed 0 bases from V and 6 bases from J, with 6 bases in between. The CDR3 DNA is TGTGCCAGCAGCTTAGCGGTCGGTCAGCCCCAGCATTTT. Translated, it gives CASSLAVGQPQHF.

This clone was seen more than once but under ten times. DNA for the CDR3: TGTGCCAGCAGCGGTTCGGGACACGTCTACAATGAGCAGTTCTTC. This encodes CASSGSGHVYNEQFF. This chain joins TRBV9 and TRBJ2-1, with D tentatively TRBD1 (6 bases). Germline lookup yields CDR1 SGDLS and CDR2 YYNGEE. The CDR3 length is 15 residues. V was trimmed by 3 bases and J by 3 bases, leaving 13 bases between them.

This clone was seen a few times. This chain uses TRBV7-9 with TRBJ2-3, with unresolved D. V shed 5 bases and J shed 5 bases, with 5 bases lying between them. From germline, CDR1 is SEHNR and CDR2 FQNEAQ (reference sequence). This CDR3 region has 11 residues. As DNA, the CDR3 is TGTGCCAGCAGCCGTAAAGATACGCAGTATTTT. This gives the protein CASSRKDTQYF.

This clone showed up just a few times. The CDR3 DNA follows: TGCAGCGGTGGAGGCGATACGCAGTATTTT. It specifies CSGGGDTQYF. V is TRBV29-1 and J is TRBJ2-3; weak D call: TRBD2 (5 bases). Germline V gene sequence: CDR1 SQVTM, CDR2 ANQGSEA. The CDR3 is 10 residues long. V gave up 7 bases and J gave up 6 bases, with 8 bases separating them.

This clone was seen a few times. The rearrangement joins TRBV19 to TRBJ2-1; D is possibly TRBD2 (5 bases). The germline V gene has CDR1 LNHDA and CDR2 SQIVND (reference sequence). The CDR3 covers 12 residues. The V gene lost 3 bases and the J gene lost 10 bases, with 10 bases spanning the gap. As DNA, the CDR3 is TGTGCCAGTAGTATCGTCCGCGGGGAGCAGTTCTTC. Encoded protein: CASSIVRGEQFF.

V is TRBV28 and J is TRBJ1-1, with 7 bases lining up with TRBD1. Germline loops: CDR1 MDHEN, CDR2 SYDVKM. With V trimmed by 5 bases and J by 1 base, 7 bases remained unmatched. The CDR3 spans 15 residues. The DNA of the CDR3 is TGTGCCAGCAGTGACGAGGGGGCCGGGAACACTGAAGCTTTCTTT. This encodes CASSDEGAGNTEAFF.

This clone came up a few times. The CDR3 is CASSIQGAGNTIYF. The CDR3 DNA reads as TGTGCCAGCAGCATACAGGGGGCCGGAAACACCATATATTTT. The J gene is TRBJ1-3, the V gene TRBV7-3; 9 bases are shared with TRBD1. This CDR3 comprises 14 residues. Per the germline V gene, CDR1 is SGHTA and CDR2 is FQGTGA. V dropped 5 bases and J dropped 4; count of bases not matched to a gene: 3.

There are a few counts of this clone. The rearrangement joins TRBV6-5 to TRBJ2-7, with D tentatively TRBD1 or TRBD2 (6 bases each). V was cut by 2 bases and J by 3 bases, with 14 bases left in between. CDR3 size: 15 residues. Germline-derived CDR1 and CDR2 are MNHEY and SVGAGI. This CDR3 reads CASSYTYGGHYEQYF. The CDR3 coding sequence is TGTGCCAGCAGTTACACCTATGGGGGGCACTACGAGCAGTACTTC.

This clone turned up a few times. V usage is TRBV9 and J usage is TRBJ2-5; 9 bases are a match to TRBD2. With V trimmed by 3 bases and J by 4 bases, 7 bases remained unmatched. The germline gives CDR1 SGDLS, CDR2 YYNGEE. The CDR3 extends over 15 amino acids. The DNA of the CDR3 is TGTGCCAGCAGCGCTTCTAGCGGGATGAGAGAGACCCAGTACTTC. Its protein product is CASSASSGMRETQYF.

This sequence joins TRBV7-9 and TRBJ1-5, with 7 bases that match TRBD1. V lost 5 bases, J lost 4 bases, and 5 bases stayed unmatched. CDR3 length: 14 amino acids. Germline V lookup: CDR1 SEHNR, CDR2 FQNEAQ (reference sequence). CDR3 protein: CASSPRDSNQPQHF. CDR3 in DNA: TGTGCCAGCAGCCCCCGGGACAGTAATCAGCCCCAGCATTTT.

The chain links TRBV5-1 to TRBJ2-7; TRBD1 or TRBD2 may be the D gene (6 bases each). The V end lost 1 base, the J end lost 2 bases, and 13 bases lay between the germline ends. CDR1 is SGHRS, CDR2 YFSETQ, per germline. This CDR3 has 15 amino acids. DNA for the CDR3: TGCGCCAGCAGCTTGCAACGCGGGGACACCTACGAGCAGTACTTC. Protein sequence: CASSLQRGDTYEQYF.

This clone has more than one count but fewer than ten. This sequence joins TRBV7-9 and TRBJ1-1, with D possibly matching TRBD1 (5 bases). The CDR3 consists of 16 residues. Germline V gene sequence: CDR1 SEHNR, CDR2 FQNEAQ (reference sequence). Trimming took off 4 bases at V and 6 bases at J, with 21 bases between the two ends. CDR3 region: CASSSGGRDRYPEAFF. CDR3 coding DNA: TGTGCCAGCAGCTCGGGGGGTCGAGATCGTTACCCTGAAGCTTTCTTT.

V usage is TRBV28 and J usage is TRBJ2-7, with D uncertain. Germline assignment: CDR1 MDHEN and CDR2 SYDVKM. The CDR3 is 14 residues long. With 8 bases removed from V and 7 bases from J, the gap between germline ends came to 21 bases. The CDR3: CASFFRTRAREQYF. The CDR3 DNA is TGTGCCAGCTTTTTCCGGACCAGAGCTCGGGAGCAGTACTTC.